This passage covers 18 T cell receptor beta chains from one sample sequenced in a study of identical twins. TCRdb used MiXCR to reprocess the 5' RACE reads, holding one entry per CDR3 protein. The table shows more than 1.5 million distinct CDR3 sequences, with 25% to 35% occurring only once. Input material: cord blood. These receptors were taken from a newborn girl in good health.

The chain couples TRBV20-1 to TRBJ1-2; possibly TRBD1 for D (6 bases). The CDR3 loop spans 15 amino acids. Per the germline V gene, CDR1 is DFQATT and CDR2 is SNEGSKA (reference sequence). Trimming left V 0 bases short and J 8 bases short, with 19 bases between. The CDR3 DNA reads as TGCAGTGCTAGAGAACAGGGAAGGGGCTTGGGCGGCTACACCTTC. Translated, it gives CSAREQGRGLGGYTF.

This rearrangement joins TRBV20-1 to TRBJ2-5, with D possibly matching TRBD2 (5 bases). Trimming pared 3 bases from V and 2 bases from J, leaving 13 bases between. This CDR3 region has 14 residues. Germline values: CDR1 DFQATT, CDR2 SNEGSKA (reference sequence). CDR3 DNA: TGCAGTGCTAGTAGTTGGGAGAGACAAGAGACCCAGTACTTC. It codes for CSASSWERQETQYF.

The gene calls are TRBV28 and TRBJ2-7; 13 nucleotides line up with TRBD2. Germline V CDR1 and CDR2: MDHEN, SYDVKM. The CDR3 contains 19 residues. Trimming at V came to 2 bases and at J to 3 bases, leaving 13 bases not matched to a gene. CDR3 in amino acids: CASSLLTSGRAYSFYEQYF. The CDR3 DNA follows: TGTGCCAGCAGTTTACTTACTAGCGGGAGGGCCTATAGTTTCTACGAGCAGTACTTC.

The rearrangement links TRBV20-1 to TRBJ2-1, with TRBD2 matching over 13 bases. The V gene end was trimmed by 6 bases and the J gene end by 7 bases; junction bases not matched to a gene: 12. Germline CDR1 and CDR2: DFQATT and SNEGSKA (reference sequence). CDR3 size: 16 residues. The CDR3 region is CSAHTSGRAILNEQFF. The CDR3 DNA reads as TGCAGTGCCCACACTAGCGGGAGGGCCATCTTGAATGAGCAGTTCTTC.

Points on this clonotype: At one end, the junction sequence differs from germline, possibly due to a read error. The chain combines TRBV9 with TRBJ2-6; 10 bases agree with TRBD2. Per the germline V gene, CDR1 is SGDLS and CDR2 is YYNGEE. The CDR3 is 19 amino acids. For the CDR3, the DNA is TGTGCCGGCAGCGTAGGTTCGAGCGGGAGGGTCTCTGGGGCCAACGTCCTGACTTTC. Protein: CAGSVGSSGRVSGANVLTF.

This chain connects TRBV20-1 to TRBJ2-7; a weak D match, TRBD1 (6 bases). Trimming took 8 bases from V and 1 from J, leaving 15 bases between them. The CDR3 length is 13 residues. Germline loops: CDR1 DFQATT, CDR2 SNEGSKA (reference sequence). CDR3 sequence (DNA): TGCAGTCTCGACCGGGACACATCCTACGAGCAGTACTTC. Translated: CSLDRDTSYEQYF.

In DNA form, the CDR3 reads TGTGCCAGCAGGAATCTAGCGGGACTGTTGGAGACCCAGTACTTC. Translating it yields CASRNLAGLLETQYF. This sequence joins TRBV28 and TRBJ2-7, with 9 positions matching TRBD2. The DNA end lines up better with TRBJ2-5; the J call may be wrong. The CDR3 loop spans 15 amino acids. Germline V gene sequence: CDR1 MDHEN, CDR2 SYDVKM.

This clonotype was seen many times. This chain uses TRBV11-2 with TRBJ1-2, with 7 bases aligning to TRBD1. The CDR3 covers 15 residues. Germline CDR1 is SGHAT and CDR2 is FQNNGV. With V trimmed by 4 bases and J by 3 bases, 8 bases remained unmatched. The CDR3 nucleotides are TGTGCCAGCAGCTCACGACAGGGCGGATACTATGGCTACACCTTC. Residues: CASSSRQGGYYGYTF. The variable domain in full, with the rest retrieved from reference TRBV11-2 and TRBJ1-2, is EAGVAQSPRYKIIEKRQSVAFWCNPISGHATLYWYQQILGQGPKLLIQFQNNGVVDDSQLPKDRFSAERLKGVDSTLKIQPAKLEDSAVYLCASSSRQGGYYGYTFGSGTRLTVV.

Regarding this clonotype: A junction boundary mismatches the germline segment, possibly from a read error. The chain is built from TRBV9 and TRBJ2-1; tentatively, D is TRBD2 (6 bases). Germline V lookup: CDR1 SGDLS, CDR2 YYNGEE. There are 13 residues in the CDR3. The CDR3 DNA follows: TGTGCCAGCAGCGGGGGGACTGTCAATGAGCATTACTTC. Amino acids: CASSGGTVNEHYF.

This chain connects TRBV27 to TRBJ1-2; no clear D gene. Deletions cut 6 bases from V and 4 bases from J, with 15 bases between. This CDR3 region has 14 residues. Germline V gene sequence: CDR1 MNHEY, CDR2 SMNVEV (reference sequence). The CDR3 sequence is CASSTGLNFYGYTF. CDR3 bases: TGTGCCAGCAGCACTGGACTTAACTTCTATGGCTACACCTTC.

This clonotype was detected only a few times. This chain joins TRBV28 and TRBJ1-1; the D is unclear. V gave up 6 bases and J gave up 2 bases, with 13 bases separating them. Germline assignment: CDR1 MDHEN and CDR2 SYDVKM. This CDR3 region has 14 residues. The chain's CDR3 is CASSRTAHNTEAFF. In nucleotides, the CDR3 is TGTGCCAGCAGCCGGACGGCCCACAACACTGAAGCTTTCTTT. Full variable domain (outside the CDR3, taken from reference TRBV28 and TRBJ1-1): DVKVTQSSRYLVKRTGEKVFLECVQDMDHENMFWYRQDPGLGLRLIYFSYDVKMKEKGDIPEGYSVSREKKERFSLILESASTNQTSMYLCASSRTAHNTEAFFGQGTRLTVV.

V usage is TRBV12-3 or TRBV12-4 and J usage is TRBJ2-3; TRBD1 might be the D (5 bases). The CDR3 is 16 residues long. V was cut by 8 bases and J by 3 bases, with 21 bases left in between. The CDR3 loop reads CASDRRAVGGTDTQYF. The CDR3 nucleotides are TGTGCCAGCGACAGACGGGCGGTGGGTGGAACAGATACGCAGTATTTT.

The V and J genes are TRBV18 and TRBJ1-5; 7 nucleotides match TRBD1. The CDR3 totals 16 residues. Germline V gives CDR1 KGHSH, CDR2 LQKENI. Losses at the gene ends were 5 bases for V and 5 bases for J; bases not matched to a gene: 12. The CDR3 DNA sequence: TGTGCCAGCTCAGACCCGACAGGGAACAGGGATCAGCCCCAGCATTTT. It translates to CASSDPTGNRDQPQHF.

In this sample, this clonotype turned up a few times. DNA for the CDR3: TGTGCCAGCCGACCAGGGACCCCTCACAATGAGCAGTTCTTC. This encodes CASRPGTPHNEQFF. The chain recombines TRBV12-3 or TRBV12-4 with TRBJ2-1; perhaps D is TRBD1 or TRBD2 (5 bases each). V was clipped by 8 bases and J by 5 bases, with 16 bases between them. The CDR3 sequence is 14 residues long.

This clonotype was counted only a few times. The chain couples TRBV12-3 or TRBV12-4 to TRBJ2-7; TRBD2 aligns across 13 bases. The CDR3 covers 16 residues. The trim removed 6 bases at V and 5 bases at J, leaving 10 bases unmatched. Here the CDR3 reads CASSQDGTSGIDEQYF. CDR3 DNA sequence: TGTGCCAGCAGCCAAGACGGGACTAGCGGGATCGACGAGCAGTACTTC.

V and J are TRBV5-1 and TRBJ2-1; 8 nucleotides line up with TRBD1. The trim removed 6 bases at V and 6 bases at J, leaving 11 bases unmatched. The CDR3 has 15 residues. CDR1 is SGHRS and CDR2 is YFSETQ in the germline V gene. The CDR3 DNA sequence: TGCGCCAGCAATCCCCCCGGACAGGGTTTCAATGAGCAGTTCTTC. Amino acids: CASNPPGQGFNEQFF.

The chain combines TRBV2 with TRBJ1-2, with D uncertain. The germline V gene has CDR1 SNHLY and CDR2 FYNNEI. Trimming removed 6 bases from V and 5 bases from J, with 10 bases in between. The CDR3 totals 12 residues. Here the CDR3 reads CASREVWYGYTF. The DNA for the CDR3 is TGTGCCAGCAGGGAGGTGTGGTATGGCTACACCTTC. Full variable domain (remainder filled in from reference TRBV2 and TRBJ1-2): EPEVTQTPSHQVTQMGQEVILRCVPISNHLYFYWYRQILGQKVEFLVSFYNNEISEKSEIFDDQFSVERPDGSNFTLKIRSTKLEDSAMYFCASREVWYGYTFGSGTRLTVV.

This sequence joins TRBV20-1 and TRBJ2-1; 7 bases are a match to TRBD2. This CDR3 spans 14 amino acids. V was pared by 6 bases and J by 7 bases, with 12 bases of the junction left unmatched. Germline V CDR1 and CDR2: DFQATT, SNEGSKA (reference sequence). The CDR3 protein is CSARRLAERNEQFF. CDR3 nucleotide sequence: TGCAGTGCAAGGAGGCTAGCGGAGAGGAATGAGCAGTTCTTC.